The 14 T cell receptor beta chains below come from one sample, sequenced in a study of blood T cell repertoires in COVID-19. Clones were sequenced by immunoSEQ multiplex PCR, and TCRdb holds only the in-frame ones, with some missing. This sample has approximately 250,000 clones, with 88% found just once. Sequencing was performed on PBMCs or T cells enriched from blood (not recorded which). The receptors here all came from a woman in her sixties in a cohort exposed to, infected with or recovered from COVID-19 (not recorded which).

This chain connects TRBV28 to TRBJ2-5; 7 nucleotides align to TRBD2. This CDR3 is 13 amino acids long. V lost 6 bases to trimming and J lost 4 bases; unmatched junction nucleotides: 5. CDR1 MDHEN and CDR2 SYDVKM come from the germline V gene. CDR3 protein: CASRPGGRETQYF. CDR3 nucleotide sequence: TGTGCCAGCAGGCCGGGAGGAAGAGAGACCCAGTACTTC.

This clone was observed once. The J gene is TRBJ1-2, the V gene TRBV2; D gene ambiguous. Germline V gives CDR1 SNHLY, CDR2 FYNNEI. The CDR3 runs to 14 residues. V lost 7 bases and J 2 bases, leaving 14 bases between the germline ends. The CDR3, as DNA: TGTGCCAGCAAGGGAACTCCGGGAAACTATGGCTACACCTTC. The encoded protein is CASKGTPGNYGYTF.

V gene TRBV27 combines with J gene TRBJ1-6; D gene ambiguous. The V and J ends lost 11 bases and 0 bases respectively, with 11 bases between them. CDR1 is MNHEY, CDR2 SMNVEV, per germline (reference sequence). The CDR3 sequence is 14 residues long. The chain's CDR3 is CASSRSSYNSPLHF. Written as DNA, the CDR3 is TGTGCCTCCTCAAGGAGCTCCTATAATTCACCCCTCCACTTT.

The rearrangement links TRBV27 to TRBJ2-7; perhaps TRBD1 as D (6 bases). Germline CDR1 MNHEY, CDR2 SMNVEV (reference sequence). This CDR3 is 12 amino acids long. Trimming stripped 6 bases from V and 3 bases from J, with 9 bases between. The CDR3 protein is CASRPQGYEQYF. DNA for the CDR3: TGTGCCAGCAGACCACAGGGCTACGAGCAGTACTTC.

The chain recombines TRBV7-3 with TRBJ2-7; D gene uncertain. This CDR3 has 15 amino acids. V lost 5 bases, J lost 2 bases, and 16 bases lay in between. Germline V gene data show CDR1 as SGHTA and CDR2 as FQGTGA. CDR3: CASSRTAYGTYEQYF. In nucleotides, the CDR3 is TGTGCCAGCAGCCGAACAGCTTACGGAACCTACGAGCAGTACTTC. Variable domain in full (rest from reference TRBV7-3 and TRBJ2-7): GAGVSQTPSNKVTEKGKYVELRCDPISGHTALYWYRQSLGQGPEFLIYFQGTGAADDSGLPNDRFFAVRPEGSVSTLKIQRTERGDSAVYLCASSRTAYGTYEQYFGPGTRLTVT.

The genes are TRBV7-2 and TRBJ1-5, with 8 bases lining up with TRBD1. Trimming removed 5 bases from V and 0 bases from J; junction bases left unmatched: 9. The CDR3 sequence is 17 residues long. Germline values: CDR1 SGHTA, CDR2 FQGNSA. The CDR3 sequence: CASSLRTGPNSNQPQHF. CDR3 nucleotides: TGTGCCAGCAGCCTAAGGACAGGGCCAAATAGCAATCAGCCCCAGCATTTT.

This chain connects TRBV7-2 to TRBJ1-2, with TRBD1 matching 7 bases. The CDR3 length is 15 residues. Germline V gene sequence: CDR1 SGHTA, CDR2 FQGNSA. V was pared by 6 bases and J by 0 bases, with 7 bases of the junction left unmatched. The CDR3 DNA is TGTGCCAGCAGTACAGGGGTGGTAGCTAACTATGGCTACACCTTC. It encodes CASSTGVVANYGYTF.

As DNA, the CDR3 is TGTGCCAGCAGGCTAGCGGGAACTGGGGCCAACGTCCTGACTTTC. This sequence encodes CASRLAGTGANVLTF. The chain uses TRBV28 and TRBJ2-6; the match to TRBD2 covers 9 bases. CDR1 and CDR2 (germline): MDHEN, SYDVKM. Germline trimming cut 6 bases from V and 2 bases from J; bases unmatched to any gene: 2. The CDR3 totals 15 residues.

CDR3 protein: CASSVLSYEQYF. As DNA, the CDR3 is TGTGCCAGCAGCGTCCTGTCCTACGAGCAGTACTTC. The V call is TRBV7-2, the J call TRBJ2-7; D not resolved. V lost 5 bases and J 1 base, leaving 6 bases between the germline ends. The CDR3 runs 12 residues. Per the germline V gene, CDR1 is SGHTA and CDR2 is FQGNSA.

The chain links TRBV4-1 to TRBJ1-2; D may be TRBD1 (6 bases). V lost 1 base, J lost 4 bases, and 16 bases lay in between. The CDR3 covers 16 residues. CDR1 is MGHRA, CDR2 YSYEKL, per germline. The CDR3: CASSQGPGQRIYGYTF. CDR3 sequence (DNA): TGCGCCAGCAGCCAAGGCCCCGGACAGCGTATCTATGGCTACACCTTC.

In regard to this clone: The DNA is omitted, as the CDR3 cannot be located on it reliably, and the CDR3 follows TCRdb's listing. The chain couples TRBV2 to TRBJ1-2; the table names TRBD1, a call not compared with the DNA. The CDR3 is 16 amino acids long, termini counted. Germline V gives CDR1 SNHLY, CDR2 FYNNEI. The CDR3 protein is CASILGSDRLNYGYTF.

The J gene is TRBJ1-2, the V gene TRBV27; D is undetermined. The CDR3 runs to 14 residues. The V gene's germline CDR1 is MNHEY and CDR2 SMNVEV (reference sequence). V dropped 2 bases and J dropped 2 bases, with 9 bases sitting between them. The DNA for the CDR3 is TGTGCCAGCAGTTTAAACAGTAAGAACTATGGCTACACCTTC. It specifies CASSLNSKNYGYTF.

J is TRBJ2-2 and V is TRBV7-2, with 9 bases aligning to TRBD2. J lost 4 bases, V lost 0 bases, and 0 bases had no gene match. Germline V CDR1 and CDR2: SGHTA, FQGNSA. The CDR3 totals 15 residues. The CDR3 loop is CASSLASGGTGELFF. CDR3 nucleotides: TGTGCCAGCAGCTTAGCTAGCGGGGGCACCGGGGAGCTGTTTTTT.

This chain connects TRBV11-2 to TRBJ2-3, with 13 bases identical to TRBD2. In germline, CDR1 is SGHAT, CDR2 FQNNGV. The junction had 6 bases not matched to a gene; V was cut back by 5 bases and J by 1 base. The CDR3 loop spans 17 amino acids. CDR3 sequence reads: CASSPGLAGARTDTQYF. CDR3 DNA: TGTGCCAGCAGCCCCGGACTAGCGGGAGCTCGCACAGATACGCAGTATTTT.